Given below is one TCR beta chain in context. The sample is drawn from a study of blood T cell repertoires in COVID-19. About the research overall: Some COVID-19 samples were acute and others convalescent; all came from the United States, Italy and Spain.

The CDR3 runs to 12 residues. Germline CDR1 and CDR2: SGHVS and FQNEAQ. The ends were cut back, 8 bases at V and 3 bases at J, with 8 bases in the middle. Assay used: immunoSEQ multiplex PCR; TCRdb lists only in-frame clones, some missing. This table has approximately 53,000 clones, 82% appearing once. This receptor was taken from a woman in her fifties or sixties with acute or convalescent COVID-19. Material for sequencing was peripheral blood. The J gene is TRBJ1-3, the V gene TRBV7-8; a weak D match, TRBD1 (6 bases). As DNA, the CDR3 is TGTGCCAGCGGGGGCGTTGGAAACACCATATATTTT. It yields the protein CASGGVGNTIYF.